Included here is one TCR beta chain sequence, with context. The CDR3 is 15 amino acids. Between the trimmed V and J ends, which lost 5 bases and 1 base, there was a span of 14 bases. Germline loops: CDR1 SEHNR, CDR2 FQNEAQ (reference sequence). The data originate from a study of Ad26.COV2.S vaccination and SARS-CoV-2 variants. Here immunoSEQ multiplex PCR was the method, and the copy in TCRdb shows in-frame clones only, minus some. This sample has about 350,000 clones, with 92% found just once. The chain has TRBV7-9 and TRBJ1-1; no definite D call. The TCR comes from a human donor who had recovered from COVID-19. Here the sequenced sample was peripheral blood, taken after recovery from COVID-19. This CDR3 is CASSLEPLQNTEAFF. CDR3 nucleotide sequence: TGTGCCAGCAGCCTAGAACCCCTACAGAACACTGAAGCTTTCTTT.